The 14 T cell receptor beta chains presented below share a single source sample, sequenced in a study of resident and recirculating memory T cells in vitiligo. The method was immunoSEQ multiplex PCR; TCRdb's version includes in-frame clones alone and lacks a portion of them. The profile shows 70,000 to 95,000 clones, just over 90% of them singletons. Source material: blood. The receptors shown here come from a male donor with vitiligo.

The chain joins TRBV27 to TRBJ2-7; 8 positions match TRBD1. CDR3 length: 14 residues. V shed 3 bases and J 7 bases; nucleotides not matched to a gene: 8. Germline-derived CDR1 and CDR2 are MNHEY and SMNVEV (reference sequence). The CDR3 sequence: CASSFFQGAREQYF. As DNA, the CDR3 is TGTGCCAGCAGTTTTTTTCAGGGGGCGCGTGAGCAGTACTTC.

The chain couples TRBV30 to TRBJ2-1; weak D call: TRBD1 (5 bases). CDR1 GTSNPN and CDR2 SVGIG come from the germline V gene (reference sequence). CDR3 length: 16 residues. Trimming cost V 3 bases and J 1 base, with 16 bases left between them. CDR3 in amino acids: CAWSPGYFGSYNEQFF. CDR3 sequence (DNA): TGTGCCTGGAGCCCAGGGTATTTCGGTTCCTACAATGAGCAGTTCTTC.

In its sample, this clone was seen once. V and J are TRBV9 and TRBJ2-1; 7 bases align to TRBD1. This CDR3 is 15 amino acids long. Germline-derived CDR1 and CDR2 are SGDLS and YYNGEE. Trimming removed 3 bases from V and 0 bases from J; junction bases left unmatched: 3. The CDR3 nucleotides read TGTGCCAGCAGCGCCGGGACAGCCTCCTACAATGAGCAGTTCTTC. It encodes CASSAGTASYNEQFF.

This sequence joins TRBV19 and TRBJ2-7; a possible D gene is TRBD2 (6 bases). Germline assignment: CDR1 LNHDA and CDR2 SQIVND (reference sequence). Trimming left V 9 bases short and J 5 bases short, with 8 bases between. The CDR3 runs to 10 residues. Written as DNA, the CDR3 is TGTGCCAGCGGGGGTGACGAGCAGTACTTC. This translates into CASGGDEQYF.

This chain joins TRBV19 and TRBJ2-5; 8 bases match TRBD2. CDR3 size: 17 residues. Unmatched junction bases numbered 10, after V lost 1 base and J lost 3 bases. CDR1 LNHDA and CDR2 SQIVND come from the germline V gene (reference sequence). The CDR3 DNA is TGTGCCAGTAGTATAGGACTAGCGAGATACCGGAAAGAGACCCAGTACTTC. Its protein product is CASSIGLARYRKETQYF.

The V call is TRBV7-2, the J call TRBJ2-3; TRBD2 agrees at 10 bases. Germline V gene data show CDR1 as SGHTA and CDR2 as FQGNSA. Trimming took 0 bases from V and 1 from J; bases not matched to a gene: 10. CDR3 length: 19 amino acids. CDR3 loop: CASSLAGAGGPYGTDTQYF. CDR3 DNA: TGTGCCAGCAGCTTAGCTGGAGCGGGAGGGCCTTATGGCACAGATACGCAGTATTTT.

The chain combines TRBV9 with TRBJ2-1; 7 bases fit TRBD2. Germline V gene sequence: CDR1 SGDLS, CDR2 YYNGEE. The CDR3 has 14 residues. J lost 7 bases, V lost 4 bases, and 8 bases had no gene match. The CDR3: CASSWGRGENEQFF. The CDR3 DNA is TGTGCCAGCAGCTGGGGGAGGGGAGAGAATGAGCAGTTCTTC.

This clone was observed a single time. Here the CDR3 reads CASSFQPGQTYEQYF. In DNA, the CDR3 is TGTGCCAGCAGCTTTCAACCGGGACAAACCTACGAGCAGTACTTC. The V call is TRBV7-2, the J call TRBJ2-7; possible D gene TRBD1, 6 bases. The CDR3 consists of 15 residues. CDR1 is SGHTA, CDR2 FQGNSA, per germline. V was cut by 3 bases and J by 2 bases, with 14 bases left in between.

The chain carries TRBV23-1 and TRBJ2-7; 8 bases fit TRBD2. TRBV23-1 counts as an open reading frame of uncertain function. The CDR3 has 16 amino acids. Losses at the gene ends were 3 bases for V and 4 bases for J; bases not matched to a gene: 11. The CDR3 DNA follows: TGCGCCAGCAGTCAGTTCACCCAGCGGGAGAGATACGAGCAGTACTTC. Amino acids: CASSQFTQRERYEQYF.

The rearrangement links TRBV28 to TRBJ2-5; a weak D match, TRBD2 (5 bases). Germline V gene lookup returns CDR1 MDHEN and CDR2 SYDVKM. The CDR3 length is 15 residues. Trimming stripped 7 bases from V and 1 base from J, with 16 bases between. The CDR3 DNA sequence: TGTGCCAGCACCTCAACCGACTATACCCAAGAGACCCAGTACTTC. Encoded protein: CASTSTDYTQETQYF.

The V gene is TRBV11-3, the J gene TRBJ1-1, with 7 bases matching TRBD1. With 3 bases clipped from V and 3 bases from J, the junction kept 16 bases outside the gene matches. Germline CDR1 is SGHNT and CDR2 is YENEEA. The CDR3 is 18 amino acids. CDR3 sequence (DNA): TGTGCCAGCAGCTTCGACAGGGCCAGGGGCCAGGGCGACACTGAAGCTTTCTTT. Translation gives CASSFDRARGQGDTEAFF.

V gene TRBV11-2 combines with J gene TRBJ2-1; tentatively, D is TRBD2 (5 bases). The CDR3 sequence is 14 residues long. Germline loops: CDR1 SGHAT, CDR2 FQNNGV. The ends were cut back, 1 base at V and 6 bases at J, with 10 bases in the middle. CDR3 sequence: CASSLALASNEQFF. Written as DNA, the CDR3 is TGTGCCAGCAGCTTAGCGCTAGCCTCCAATGAGCAGTTCTTC.

The chain carries TRBV11-3 and TRBJ2-5; TRBD2 matches 8 bases. The junction had 7 bases not matched to a gene; V was cut back by 2 bases and J by 5 bases. The CDR3 is 15 amino acids. CDR1 and CDR2 (germline): SGHNT, YENEEA. CDR3 sequence: CASSLNGRALETQYF. The CDR3 region has the DNA TGTGCCAGCAGCTTAAACGGGAGGGCCCTTGAGACCCAGTACTTC.

The gene calls are TRBV28 and TRBJ2-7; 7 bases align to TRBD2. The CDR3 sequence is 13 residues long. The germline V gene encodes CDR1 MDHEN and CDR2 SYDVKM. The J segment lost 1 base and the V segment lost 10 bases, leaving 7 bases of the junction unmatched. The CDR3 loop is CATEGGVSYEQYF. The CDR3 DNA follows: TGTGCCACTGAGGGAGGGGTGTCCTACGAGCAGTACTTC.